These T cell receptor beta chains were read from a single sample in a study of Graves' ophthalmopathy and Graves' hyperthyroidism. Each CDR3 protein gets one entry after TCRdb re-called the multiplex PCR reads with MiXCR. The sample carries 210,000 or so distinct CDR3 sequences, under 30% recorded once. Sequenced: peripheral blood. Receptor source: a man between 50 and 59 years old with Graves' ophthalmopathy. Each CDR3 is given with its conserved first and last residue. D genes are given only for firm matches. The size of a clone is reported for some rows only, either as once, few or many, or as a class for expanded clones.

clone_size	d_call	v_call	j_call	cdr3_aa
.	TRBD1	TRBV28	TRBJ2-5	CASLQGAEETQYF
many	.	TRBV19	TRBJ1-1	CASSRGGKNTEAFF
many	TRBD1	TRBV20-1	TRBJ2-7	CSASLGTGGSEQYF
once	TRBD2	TRBV7-2	TRBJ2-7	CASRAGGLPYEQYF
once	TRBD1	TRBV5-1	TRBJ1-1	CASSKGQGEAFF
many	.	TRBV19	TRBJ2-7	CASSRQDSYEQYF
many	TRBD2	TRBV29-1	TRBJ2-2	CSVGGLPLAGAGELFF
.	TRBD1	TRBV12-3/TRBV12-4	TRBJ2-7	CASSHPGQGDVSEQYF
many	TRBD2	TRBV12-3/TRBV12-4	TRBJ2-2	CAIQPLSGDANTGELFF
many	TRBD1	TRBV27	TRBJ1-5	CASSLDRGLQPQHF
many	.	TRBV7-3	TRBJ2-3	CASSLISGTDTQYF
many	.	TRBV10-3	TRBJ2-2	CAISGTTGELFF
many	.	TRBV6-5	TRBJ1-5	CASRNRDGHQPQHF
many	TRBD1	TRBV12-3/TRBV12-4	TRBJ1-1	CASSWTGGSNTEAFF
many	.	TRBV4-1	TRBJ2-7	CASSQTSRRGEGSYEQYF
many	.	TRBV7-9	TRBJ2-6	CASSRSSSGANVLTF
.	TRBD1	TRBV12-5	TRBJ2-7	CASGLVFGGQGDYEQYF
few	.	TRBV27	TRBJ1-1	CASSRQPNTEAFF
once	.	TRBV12-3/TRBV12-4	TRBJ2-5	CASSLAGGGLQETQYF
.	.	TRBV19	TRBJ1-1	CASSTRDAREAFF
many	.	TRBV20-1	TRBJ2-5	CSARVGRSPQETQYF
many	.	TRBV5-1	TRBJ1-1	CASSPWDEREDTEAFF
many	TRBD2	TRBV9	TRBJ2-7	CASSVQPGLLYEQYF
few	TRBD1	TRBV4-3	TRBJ2-7	CASSQIGGAGTGSHEQYF
many	.	TRBV27	TRBJ1-5	CASSSIVSDNQPQHF
few	.	TRBV6-2/TRBV6-3	TRBJ2-2	CASSSIYRYTSGGANTGELFF
many	TRBD1	TRBV30	TRBJ2-7	CAWRGQGRYEQYF